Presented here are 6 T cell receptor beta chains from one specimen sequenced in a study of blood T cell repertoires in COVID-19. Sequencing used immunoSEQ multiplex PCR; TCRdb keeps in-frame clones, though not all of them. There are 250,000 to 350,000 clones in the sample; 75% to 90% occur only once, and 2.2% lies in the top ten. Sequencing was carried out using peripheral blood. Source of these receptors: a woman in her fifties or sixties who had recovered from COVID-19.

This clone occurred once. CDR3 region: CASSLRDRGLTAYGYTF. DNA for the CDR3: TGTGCCAGCAGCCTCCGGGACAGGGGCCTCACGGCTTACGGCTACACCTTC. The rearrangement joins TRBV7-8 to TRBJ1-2; 10 nucleotides line up with TRBD1. V was clipped by 5 bases and J by 8 bases; unmatched bases: 17. Germline V gene lookup returns CDR1 SGHVS and CDR2 FQNEAQ. The CDR3 runs to 17 residues. Variable domain in full (rest from reference TRBV7-8 and TRBJ1-2): GAGVSQSPRYKVAKRGQDVALRCDPISGHVSLFWYQQALGQGPEFLTYFQNEAQLDKSGLPSDRFFAERPEGSVSTLKIQRTQQEDSAVYLCASSLRDRGLTAYGYTFGSGTRLTVV.

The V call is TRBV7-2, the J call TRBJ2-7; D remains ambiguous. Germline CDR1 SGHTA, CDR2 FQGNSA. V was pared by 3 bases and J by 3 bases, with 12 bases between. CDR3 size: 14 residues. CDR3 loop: CASSFATQVYEQYF. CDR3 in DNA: TGTGCCAGCAGCTTCGCAACACAAGTCTACGAGCAGTACTTC.

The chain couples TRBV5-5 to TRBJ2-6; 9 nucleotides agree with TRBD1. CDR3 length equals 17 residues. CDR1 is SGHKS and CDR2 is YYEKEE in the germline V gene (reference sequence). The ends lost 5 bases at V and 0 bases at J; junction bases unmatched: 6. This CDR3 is CASRSGTGYSGANVLTF. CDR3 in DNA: TGTGCCAGCAGATCCGGGACAGGGTACTCTGGGGCCAACGTCCTGACTTTC. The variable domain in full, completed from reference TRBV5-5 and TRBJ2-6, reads DAGVTQSPTHLIKTRGQQVTLRCSPISGHKSVSWYQQVLGQGPQFIFQYYEKEERGRGNFPDRFSARQFPNYSSELNVNALLLGDSALYLCASRSGTGYSGANVLTFGAGSRLTVL.

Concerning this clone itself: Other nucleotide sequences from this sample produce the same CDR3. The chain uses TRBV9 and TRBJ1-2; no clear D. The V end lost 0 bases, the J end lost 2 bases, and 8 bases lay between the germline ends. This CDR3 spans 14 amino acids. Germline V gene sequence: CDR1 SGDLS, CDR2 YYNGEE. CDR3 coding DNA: TGTGCCAGCAGCGTAGGTGGCTCCAACTATGGCTACACCTTC. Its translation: CASSVGGSNYGYTF.

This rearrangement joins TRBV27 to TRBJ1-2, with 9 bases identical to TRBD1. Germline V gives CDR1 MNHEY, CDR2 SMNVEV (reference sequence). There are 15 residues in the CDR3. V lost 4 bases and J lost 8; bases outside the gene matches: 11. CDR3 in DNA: TGTGCCAGCAGTTCCTTTGGGACAGGGTCTGAGGGCTACACCTTC. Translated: CASSSFGTGSEGYTF.

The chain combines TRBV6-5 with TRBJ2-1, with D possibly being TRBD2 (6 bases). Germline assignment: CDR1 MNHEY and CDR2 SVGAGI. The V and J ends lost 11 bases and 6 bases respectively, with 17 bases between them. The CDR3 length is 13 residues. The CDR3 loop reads CASLGGNRNEQFF. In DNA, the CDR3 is TGTGCCTCCCTGGGGGGAAATCGCAATGAGCAGTTCTTC.